Below are 26 T cell receptor beta chains sequenced from a single sample in a study of T cell changes during pregnancy in multiple sclerosis. Using immunoSEQ multiplex PCR, the repertoire was profiled, and TCRdb retains in-frame clones only, with some absent. The data contain 100,000 or so clones, 90% of them singletons. The sequencing here drew on peripheral blood, taken in the second trimester of pregnancy. These TCRs come from a female donor in good health, enrolled as a control in a pregnancy study.

The chain employs TRBV7-2 and TRBJ2-7, with 10 nucleotides matching TRBD2. The CDR3 covers 16 residues. CDR1 SGHTA and CDR2 FQGNSA come from the germline V gene. Trimming took 1 base from V and 4 from J; bases not matched to a gene: 7. CDR3: CASSLVPSGSIYEQYF. The CDR3 region has the DNA TGTGCCAGCAGCTTAGTTCCTAGCGGGAGTATTTACGAGCAGTACTTC.

The genes are TRBV5-1 and TRBJ2-3; 7 nucleotides agree with TRBD1. Trimming at V came to 3 bases and at J to 0 bases, leaving 4 bases not matched to a gene. The CDR3 length is 15 residues. The germline CDR1 and CDR2 sequences are SGHRS and YFSETQ. DNA of the CDR3: TGCGCCAGCAGCTGGACAGGATCTAGCACAGATACGCAGTATTTT. It is translated as CASSWTGSSTDTQYF.

The chain recombines TRBV9 with TRBJ2-7, with 10 bases aligning to TRBD1. The CDR3 sequence is 15 residues long. Germline CDR1 and CDR2: SGDLS and YYNGEE. V gave up 4 bases and J gave up 4 bases; unmatched junction bases: 8. CDR3 loop: CASSSGTGVLYEQYF. In nucleotides, the CDR3 is TGTGCCAGCAGCTCCGGGACAGGGGTTTTATACGAGCAGTACTTC.

This clone was found a few times. The chain has TRBV21-1 and TRBJ1-6. TRBV21-1 is given as a pseudogene. The CDR3 consists of 16 residues. CDR3 region: CASSKREGGIGSPLHF. As DNA, the CDR3 is TGTGCCAGCAGCAAACGAGAGGGAGGTATAGGATCACCCCTCCACTTT.

The rearrangement uses TRBV12-5 and TRBJ2-3, with 9 bases aligning to TRBD2. Germline-derived CDR1 and CDR2 are LGHNT and FRNRAP. Trimming at V came to 6 bases and at J to 2 bases, leaving 9 bases not matched to a gene. This CDR3 spans 16 amino acids. The CDR3: CASGLGLAGYTDTQYF. The DNA of the CDR3 is TGTGCTAGTGGCCTGGGCCTAGCGGGATACACAGATACGCAGTATTTT.

The chain combines TRBV6-5 with TRBJ1-2, with no clear D. The CDR3 is 15 amino acids. Germline CDR1 MNHEY, CDR2 SVGAGI. Trimming removed 2 bases at V and 0 bases at J, with 10 bases between. The CDR3 DNA reads as TGTGCCAGCAGTTACGACGGGAGAACTAACTATGGCTACACCTTC. As protein: CASSYDGRTNYGYTF.

The gene calls are TRBV7-7 and TRBJ2-7; TRBD2 is a possible D gene (6 bases). CDR1 SSHAT and CDR2 FNYEAQ come from the germline V gene (reference sequence). CDR3 length: 15 amino acids. With 1 base removed from V and 2 bases from J, the gap between germline ends came to 12 bases. The CDR3 is CASSLGRGGAYEQYF. CDR3 sequence (DNA): TGTGCCAGCAGCTTAGGGCGGGGCGGAGCCTACGAGCAGTACTTC.

The chain recombines TRBV6-4 with TRBJ1-2; weak D call: TRBD1 (6 bases). Germline CDR1 is MRHNA and CDR2 is SNTAGT. With 5 bases removed from V and 8 bases from J, the gap between germline ends came to 9 bases. The CDR3 contains 11 residues. In DNA, the CDR3 is TGTGCCAGCAGTAACAGGGACGGCTACACCTTC. This gives the protein CASSNRDGYTF.

This sequence joins TRBV27 and TRBJ2-6; TRBD1 might be the D (5 bases). Trimming removed 8 bases from V and 0 bases from J, with 14 bases in between. Germline CDR1 MNHEY, CDR2 SMNVEV (reference sequence). The CDR3 is made up of 16 amino acids. As DNA, the CDR3 is TGTGCCAGCGGCCAGGGATGGGGCTCTGGGGCCAACGTCCTGACTTTC. Translated: CASGQGWGSGANVLTF. Full variable domain (missing parts from reference TRBV27 and TRBJ2-6): EAQVTQNPRYLITVTGKKLTVTCSQNMNHEYMSWYRQDPGLGLRQIYYSMNVEVTDKGDVPEGYKVSRKEKRNFPLILESPSPNQTSLYFCASGQGWGSGANVLTFGAGSRLTVL.

This sequence joins TRBV4-3 and TRBJ2-1; D possibly corresponds to TRBD2 (6 bases). This CDR3 is 18 amino acids long. Trimming left V 0 bases short and J 0 bases short, with 15 bases between. CDR1 is LGHNA and CDR2 is YSLEER in the germline V gene. CDR3: CASSQEGAGASSYNEQFF. CDR3 bases: TGCGCCAGCAGCCAAGAAGGAGCGGGCGCAAGCTCCTACAATGAGCAGTTCTTC.

The chain joins TRBV5-1 to TRBJ2-2; 7 bases line up with TRBD2. Losses at the gene ends were 0 bases for V and 5 bases for J; bases not matched to a gene: 4. Germline lookup yields CDR1 SGHRS and CDR2 YFSETQ. This CDR3 region has 15 residues. The CDR3 coding sequence is TGCGCCAGCAGCTTGGCCGGGGGAGGGACCGGGGAGCTGTTTTTT. It translates to CASSLAGGGTGELFF.

This clone was recorded once. The chain is built from TRBV11-2 and TRBJ1-1; D is uncertain. There are 14 residues in the CDR3. V gave up 0 bases and J gave up 3 bases, with 8 bases separating them. The germline CDR1 and CDR2 sequences are SGHAT and FQNNGV. Written as DNA, the CDR3 is TGTGCCAGCAGCTTAGACGGAGCGCACACTGAAGCTTTCTTT. Translation: CASSLDGAHTEAFF. Full variable domain (rest looked up from reference TRBV11-2 and TRBJ1-1): EAGVAQSPRYKIIEKRQSVAFWCNPISGHATLYWYQQILGQGPKLLIQFQNNGVVDDSQLPKDRFSAERLKGVDSTLKIQPAKLEDSAVYLCASSLDGAHTEAFFGQGTRLTVV.

The gene calls are TRBV27 and TRBJ1-1; no definite D call. Trimming removed 6 bases from V and 4 bases from J, with 27 bases in between. Germline V gene lookup returns CDR1 MNHEY and CDR2 SMNVEV (reference sequence). The CDR3 consists of 18 residues. CDR3 sequence (DNA): TGTGCCAGCAGCCCCGAGGGTGGGCGGCGAGGAATGGGCACTGAAGCTTTCTTT. Amino acid sequence: CASSPEGGRRGMGTEAFF.

The V gene is TRBV19, the J gene TRBJ1-2, with no clear D. This CDR3 has 13 amino acids. CDR1 is LNHDA, CDR2 SQIVND, per germline (reference sequence). Trimming stripped 1 base from V and 4 bases from J, with 7 bases between. CDR3 sequence (DNA): TGTGCCAGTAGTATAGGCGGGGTCTATGGCTACACCTTC. Translation: CASSIGGVYGYTF.

This rearrangement joins TRBV2 to TRBJ1-1, with 8 bases aligning to TRBD1. The germline CDR1 and CDR2 sequences are SNHLY and FYNNEI. This CDR3 has 15 amino acids. The V segment lost 4 bases and the J segment 2 bases; nucleotides outside the gene matches: 6. CDR3 loop: CASSGQGLQNTEAFF. As DNA, the CDR3 is TGTGCCAGCAGTGGACAGGGGCTGCAAAACACTGAAGCTTTCTTT.

The rearrangement links TRBV7-9 to TRBJ1-1; TRBD1 aligns across 10 bases. Germline V gene data show CDR1 as SEHNR and CDR2 as FQNEAQ (reference sequence). V lost 6 bases and J lost 7; bases outside the gene matches: 2. The CDR3 runs to 12 residues. The CDR3 DNA reads as TGTGCCAGCAGTGGACAGGGGGTTGAAGCTTTCTTT. Protein sequence: CASSGQGVEAFF.

The chain employs TRBV6-6 and TRBJ2-3, with 8 bases lining up with TRBD1. Trimming took 4 bases from V and 5 from J; bases not matched to a gene: 5. CDR3 length: 14 residues. CDR1 is MNHNY, CDR2 SVGAGI, per germline (reference sequence). This CDR3 is CASSLDRAKDTQYF. CDR3 coding DNA: TGTGCCAGCAGTTTGGACAGGGCGAAAGATACGCAGTATTTT.

This chain joins TRBV27 and TRBJ2-1; 8 bases are a match to TRBD2. The J segment lost 4 bases and the V segment lost 7 bases, leaving 12 bases of the junction unmatched. The CDR3 contains 16 residues. Germline CDR1 and CDR2: MNHEY and SMNVEV (reference sequence). The CDR3 DNA reads as TGTGCCAGCAAGGGCTGGGCGGGGGGTGAGTACAATGAGCAGTTCTTC. Encoded protein: CASKGWAGGEYNEQFF.

The gene calls are TRBV7-9 and TRBJ1-4, with TRBD1 identical over 10 bases. The CDR3 is 14 amino acids. V was clipped by 6 bases and J by 6 bases; unmatched bases: 4. Germline V CDR1 and CDR2: SEHNR, FQNEAQ (reference sequence). In nucleotides, the CDR3 is TGTGCCAGCAGTTCGGACAGGGGGGATGAAAAACTGTTTTTT. Translating it yields CASSSDRGDEKLFF.

The V gene is TRBV7-9, the J gene TRBJ2-5, with 10 bases fitting TRBD1. This CDR3 is built from 16 residues. The ends lost 3 bases at V and 4 bases at J; junction bases unmatched: 8. Germline-derived CDR1 and CDR2 are SEHNR and FQNEAQ (reference sequence). CDR3 DNA: TGTGCCAGCAGCTTTCGGGGACAGGGGAGGATAGAGACCCAGTACTTC. This codes for CASSFRGQGRIETQYF.

CDR3 coding DNA: TGTGCCAGCAGTCGGGGGGGATACGGCACAGATACGCAGTATTTT. As protein: CASSRGGYGTDTQYF. V gene TRBV6-5 combines with J gene TRBJ2-3; TRBD2 matches 8 bases. Trimming at V came to 5 bases and at J to 1 base, leaving 5 bases not matched to a gene. This CDR3 is 15 amino acids long. CDR1 and CDR2 (germline): MNHEY, SVGAGI.

V usage is TRBV11-2 and J usage is TRBJ1-3, with D possibly TRBD1 on 5 matching bases. The V gene's germline CDR1 is SGHAT and CDR2 FQNNGV. V was clipped by 6 bases and J by 0 bases, with 12 bases between them. This CDR3 comprises 15 residues. This CDR3 is CASRHRPSSGNTIYF. The CDR3 region has the DNA TGTGCCAGCAGACACAGGCCGAGCTCTGGAAACACCATATATTTT.

The gene calls are TRBV6-5 and TRBJ2-2; D is uncertain. The length of the CDR3 is 11 residues. Germline loops: CDR1 MNHEY, CDR2 SVGAGI. With 6 bases removed from V and 5 bases from J, the gap between germline ends came to 4 bases. The CDR3 reads CASRRTGELFF. CDR3 bases: TGTGCCAGCAGGCGTACCGGGGAGCTGTTTTTT.

The chain carries TRBV19 and TRBJ2-2; D uncertain. The CDR3 consists of 16 residues. Trimming took 2 bases from V and 5 from J, leaving 15 bases between them. Germline-derived CDR1 and CDR2 are LNHDA and SQIVND (reference sequence). DNA of the CDR3: TGTGCCAGTAGTATATCACGAACGGCCGGGACCGGGGAGCTGTTTTTT. Translation: CASSISRTAGTGELFF.

The V and J genes are TRBV7-2 and TRBJ1-4, with 10 bases fitting TRBD1. The ends lost 3 bases at V and 8 bases at J; junction bases unmatched: 9. The CDR3 has 16 residues. Germline V lookup: CDR1 SGHTA, CDR2 FQGNSA. The CDR3 DNA follows: TGTGCCAGCAGCTTCCCCCGGGACAGGGGTTTGGAAAAACTGTTTTTT. Translation gives CASSFPRDRGLEKLFF.

V gene TRBV6-4 combines with J gene TRBJ2-1; 7 positions agree with TRBD2. CDR1 is MRHNA and CDR2 is SNTAGT in the germline V gene. The trim removed 0 bases at V and 3 bases at J, leaving 2 bases unmatched. This CDR3 is built from 15 residues. The CDR3 protein is CASSDSGGGYNEQFF. The CDR3 nucleotides read TGTGCCAGCAGTGACTCGGGGGGGGGCTACAATGAGCAGTTCTTC.